A single sample gave rise to the 2 T cell receptor beta chains below, sequenced in a study of T cell responses to AZD1222 COVID-19 vaccine. TCRdb keeps only in-frame clones here, not all; method: immunoSEQ multiplex PCR. Counted here are 55,000 to 65,000 clones, 89% occurring once; the ten biggest clones make up 6.1%. The sample in question was peripheral blood, obtained 28 days after the second AZD1222 dose. The receptors here all came from an adult who received the AZD1222 COVID-19 vaccine.

The chain couples TRBV4-1 to TRBJ2-7, with a possible D match to TRBD2 (6 bases). The germline CDR1 and CDR2 sequences are MGHRA and YSYEKL. V lost 2 bases to trimming and J lost 3 bases, with 17 bases between them. The CDR3 length is 16 residues. This CDR3 reads CASSQSLAGSLYEQYF. In nucleotides, the CDR3 is TGCGCCAGCAGCCAAAGTTTGGCGGGGTCCCTCTACGAGCAGTACTTC.

V usage is TRBV27 and J usage is TRBJ1-5; D gene ambiguous. The germline V gene encodes CDR1 MNHEY and CDR2 SMNVEV (reference sequence). The ends were cut back, 2 bases at V and 6 bases at J, with 8 bases in the middle. CDR3 length: 13 residues. The CDR3 sequence: CASSLEWGQPQHF. In DNA form, the CDR3 reads TGTGCCAGCAGTTTAGAGTGGGGTCAGCCCCAGCATTTT.